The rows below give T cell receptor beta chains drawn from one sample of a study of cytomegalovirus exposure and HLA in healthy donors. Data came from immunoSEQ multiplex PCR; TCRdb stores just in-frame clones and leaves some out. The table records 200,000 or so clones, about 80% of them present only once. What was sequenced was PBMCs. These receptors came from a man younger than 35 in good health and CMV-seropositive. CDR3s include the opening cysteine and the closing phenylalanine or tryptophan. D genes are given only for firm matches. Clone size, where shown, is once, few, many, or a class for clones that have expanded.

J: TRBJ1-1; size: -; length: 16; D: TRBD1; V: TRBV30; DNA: TGTGCCTGGAGTGTAAGGGGGCAGCCCCCGAACACTGAAGCTTTCTTT; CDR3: CAWSVRGQPPNTEAFF
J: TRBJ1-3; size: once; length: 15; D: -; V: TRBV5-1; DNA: TGCGCCAGCAGCGCCGACAGGATGAGAGGAAACACCATATATTTT; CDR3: CASSADRMRGNTIYF
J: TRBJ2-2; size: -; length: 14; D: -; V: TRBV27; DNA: TGTGCCACCCTACCCGGGGTCAACACCGGGGAGCTGTTTTTT; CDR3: CATLPGVNTGELFF
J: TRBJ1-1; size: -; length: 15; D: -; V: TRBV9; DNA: TGTGCCAGCAGCACTACAGGGAGGGTGAACACTGAAGCTTTCTTT; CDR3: CASSTTGRVNTEAFF
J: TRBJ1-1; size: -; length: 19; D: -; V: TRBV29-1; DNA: TGCAGCGTTGAAGGCAGGGTCAGGATGCAGGACCGAAGGATCGCTGAAGCTTTCTTT; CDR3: CSVEGRVRMQDRRIAEAFF
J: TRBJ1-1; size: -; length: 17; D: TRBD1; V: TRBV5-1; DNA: TGCGCCAGCAGCTTGGTAGGGACAGGGAAGGGTAACACTGAAGCTTTCTTT; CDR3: CASSLVGTGKGNTEAFF
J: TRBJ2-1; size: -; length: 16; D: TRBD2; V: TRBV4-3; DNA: TGCGCCAGCAGCCCGGGACTAGCGGGACTCTACAATGAGCAGTTCTTC; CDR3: CASSPGLAGLYNEQFF
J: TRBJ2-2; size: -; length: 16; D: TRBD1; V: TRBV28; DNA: TGTGCCAGCACTTTCCACCCGGACAGGGTGGACGGGGAGCTGTTTTTT; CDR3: CASTFHPDRVDGELFF
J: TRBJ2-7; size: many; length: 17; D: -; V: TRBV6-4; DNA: TGTGCCAGCAGTGACTCTACCAAGACACAGACGTCCTACGAGCAGTACTTC; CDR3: CASSDSTKTQTSYEQYF
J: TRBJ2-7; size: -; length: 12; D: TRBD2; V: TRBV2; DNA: TGTGCCAGCAGGGGACTAGTGGGCGAGCAGTACTTC; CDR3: CASRGLVGEQYF
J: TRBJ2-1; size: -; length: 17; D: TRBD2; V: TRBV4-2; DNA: TGTGCCAGCAGCCAAGAGCTCAGGGCTAGCGGGAGAAATGAGCAGTTCTTC; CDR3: CASSQELRASGRNEQFF
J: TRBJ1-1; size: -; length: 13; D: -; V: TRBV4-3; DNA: TGCGCCAGCAGCCCCACGGGGAACACTGAAGCTTTCTTT; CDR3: CASSPTGNTEAFF
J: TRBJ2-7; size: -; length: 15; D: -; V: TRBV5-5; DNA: TGTGCCAGCAGCCCCGGGGTAGCGAGCTCCTACGAGCAGTACTTC; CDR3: CASSPGVASSYEQYF
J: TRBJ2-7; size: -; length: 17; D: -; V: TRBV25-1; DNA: TGTGCCAGCAGTGAATCGTGGGTGACAGGAATTACCTACGAGCAGTACTTC; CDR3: CASSESWVTGITYEQYF
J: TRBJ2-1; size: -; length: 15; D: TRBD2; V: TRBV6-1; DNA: TGTGCCAGCACGCCGACTAGCGGGACCTCCGATGAGCAGTTCTTC; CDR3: CASTPTSGTSDEQFF
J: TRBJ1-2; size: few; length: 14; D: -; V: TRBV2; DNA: TGTGCCAGCAGTGAGATAAAGGGGGTAGGGGGCTACACCTTC; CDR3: CASSEIKGVGGYTF
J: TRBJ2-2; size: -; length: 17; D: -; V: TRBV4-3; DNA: TGCGCCAGCAGCCAAGTTTGGGGGGGCGGGAACACCGGGGAGCTGTTTTTT; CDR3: CASSQVWGGGNTGELFF